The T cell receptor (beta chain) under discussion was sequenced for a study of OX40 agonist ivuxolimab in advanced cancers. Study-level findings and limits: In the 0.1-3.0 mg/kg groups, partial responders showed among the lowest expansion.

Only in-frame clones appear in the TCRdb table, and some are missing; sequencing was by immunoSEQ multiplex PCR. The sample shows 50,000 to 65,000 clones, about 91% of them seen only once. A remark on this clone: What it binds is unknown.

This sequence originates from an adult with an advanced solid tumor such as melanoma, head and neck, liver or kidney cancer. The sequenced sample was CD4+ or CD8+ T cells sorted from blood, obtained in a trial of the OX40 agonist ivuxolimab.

CDR3 protein: CASSQEGAYMAEQFF. The CDR3 coding sequence is TGCGCCAGCAGCCAAGAGGGCGCCTATATGGCTGAGCAGTTCTTC. This chain joins TRBV4-3 and TRBJ2-1, with D hard to call. Germline V CDR1 and CDR2: LGHNA, YSLEER. This CDR3 has 15 residues. The germline V and J ends were trimmed by 0 bases and 9 bases, with 15 bases remaining between them.